Listed below are T cell receptor beta chains from one sample, sequenced in a study of blood T cells in healthy people across ages. Using its own MiXCR run on the 5' RACE reads, TCRdb lists one record per CDR3 protein. The sample consists of 920,000 or so distinct CDR3 sequences, less than 50% of them appearing once. The material sequenced was blood. All receptors come from a woman aged 60 to 75 in good health. Both conserved end residues are part of each CDR3. Fields, in order: J gene, V gene, clone size, D gene, CDR3 protein, CDR3 DNA. The D gene is left open where the match is weak. Clone sizes are given selectively: once, few, many, or a class where the clone is expanded.

TRBJ2-3	TRBV20-1	many	TRBD1	CSARDSGQGIHTQYF	TGCAGTGCCCGAGATTCGGGACAGGGTATCCATACGCAGTATTTT
TRBJ2-3	TRBV11-2	-	-	CASSPGSRGSTDTQYF	TGTGCCAGCAGCCCGGGAAGTCGAGGTAGCACAGATACGCAGTATTTT
TRBJ1-1	TRBV28	many	TRBD1	CASNSRPGGNTEAFF	TGTGCCAGCAATTCCCGCCCAGGGGGGAACACTGAAGCTTTCTTT
TRBJ2-3	TRBV7-2	many	-	CASSLVPSSADTQYF	TGTGCCAGCAGCTTAGTTCCTAGCTCGGCGGATACGCAGTATTTT
TRBJ2-6	TRBV12-3/TRBV12-4	-	-	CASTKGSGANALTF	TGTGCCAGCACCAAAGGCTCTGGGGCCAACGCCCTGACTTTC
TRBJ2-7	TRBV4-2	-	-	CASSPLASYNEQYF	TGTGCCAGCAGCCCACTAGCCTCCTACAATGAGCAGTACTTC
TRBJ2-1	TRBV2	-	-	CASRDWGNEQFF	TGTGCCAGCCGTGATTGGGGGAATGAGCAGTTCTTC
TRBJ2-7	TRBV18	few	-	CASSPLGKFAGSSYEQYF	TGTGCCAGCTCACCACTTGGAAAATTCGCAGGGTCCTCCTACGAGCAGTACTTC
TRBJ2-1	TRBV24-1	few	TRBD2	CATSDSPGLGGEQFF	TGTGCCACCAGTGATTCTCCGGGACTAGGGGGTGAGCAGTTCTTC
TRBJ1-1	TRBV7-2	-	-	CASSPQPGDTEAFF	TGTGCCAGCAGCCCCCAACCAGGGGACACTGAAGCTTTCTTT
TRBJ2-1	TRBV9	-	TRBD2	CASSVGAGAWNEQFF	TGTGCCAGCAGCGTAGGAGCGGGAGCGTGGAATGAGCAGTTCTTC
TRBJ2-1	TRBV20-1	-	TRBD2	CSAARSGRNHNEQFF	TGCAGTGCTGCCCGGAGCGGGAGGAACCACAATGAGCAGTTCTTC
TRBJ2-7	TRBV25-1	many	TRBD1	CASSESRGTGSFYEQYF	TGTGCCAGCAGTGAGTCCCGAGGGACAGGGAGTTTCTACGAGCAGTACTTC
TRBJ2-3	TRBV6-1	few	-	CASMGIWDTVVGRDTQYF	TGTGCCAGCATGGGGATCTGGGACACCGTTGTGGGCCGGGATACGCAGTATTTT
TRBJ1-2	TRBV3-1	-	TRBD1	CASSQGTGRGYGYTF	TGTGCCAGCAGCCAAGGGACAGGGCGAGGCTATGGCTACACCTTC
TRBJ1-2	TRBV25-1	-	-	CASSYLRGYTF	TGTGCCAGCAGTTACCTCAGGGGCTACACCTTC
TRBJ1-2	TRBV7-9	-	-	CASSPSLGTNYGYTF	TGTGCCAGCAGCCCCAGCCTCGGAACGAACTATGGCTACACCTTC
TRBJ2-6	TRBV27	once	-	CASSLLGPGANVLTF	TGTGCCAGCAGTTTATTAGGGCCTGGGGCCAACGTCCTGACTTTC
TRBJ2-3	TRBV20-1	-	-	CSAMPQLGQYF	TGCAGTGCTATGCCTCAGCTCGGGCAGTATTTT
TRBJ2-7	TRBV6-1	-	-	CASRASGGASSYNEQYF	TGTGCCAGCAGGGCCTCGGGCGGAGCGAGCTCCTACAATGAGCAGTACTTC
TRBJ2-5	TRBV4-1	-	-	CASSQGWQETQYF	TGCGCCAGCAGCCAAGGGTGGCAAGAGACCCAGTACTTC
TRBJ2-3	TRBV6-1	-	TRBD2	CASSLPIAGGSDTQYF	TGTGCCAGCAGCCTCCCTATAGCGGGAGGGTCAGATACGCAGTATTTT
TRBJ2-1	TRBV28	-	TRBD2	CASVPSGGPNEQFF	TGTGCCAGCGTACCTTCGGGAGGGCCCAATGAGCAGTTCTTC